This TCR beta chain was sequenced for a study of cytomegalovirus exposure and HLA in healthy donors. Study conclusions and caveats: The dataset shows that most TCR sequences were rare, while some public TCRs occurred in many donors. The study put about 180 TCR beta chains on its list as cytomegalovirus-associated.

Details on this clone: Its cognate antigen is unknown.

V was shortened by 3 bases and J by 4 bases, with 10 bases between the two germline ends. This CDR3 has 13 amino acids. CDR1 and CDR2 from the germline V gene are SGDLS and YYNGEE. Primers included in the PCR were 60 Vbeta and 13 Jbeta primers. Using immunoSEQ multiplex PCR, the repertoire was profiled, and TCRdb retains in-frame clones only, with some absent. This repertoire comprises approximately 110,000 clones; its ten largest clones make up around 2.7%. The rearrangement joins TRBV9 to TRBJ1-2; D unresolved. This sequence was found in a man between 25 and 39 years old in good health and CMV-seronegative. The specimen sequenced was PBMCs. This CDR3 reads CASSDEGFYGYTF. The CDR3 DNA reads TGTGCCAGCAGCGATGAGGGATTCTATGGCTACACCTTC.